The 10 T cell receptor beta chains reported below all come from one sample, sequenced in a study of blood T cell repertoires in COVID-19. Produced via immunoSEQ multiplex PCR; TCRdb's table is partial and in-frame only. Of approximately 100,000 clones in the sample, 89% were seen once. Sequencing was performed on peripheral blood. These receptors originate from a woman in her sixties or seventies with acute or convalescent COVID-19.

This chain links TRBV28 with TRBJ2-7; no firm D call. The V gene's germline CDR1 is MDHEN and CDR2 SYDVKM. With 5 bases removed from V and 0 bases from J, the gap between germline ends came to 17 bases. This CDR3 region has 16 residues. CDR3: CASSTYSLSPSYEQYF. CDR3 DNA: TGTGCCAGCAGTACCTACAGCCTTTCGCCCTCCTACGAGCAGTACTTC.

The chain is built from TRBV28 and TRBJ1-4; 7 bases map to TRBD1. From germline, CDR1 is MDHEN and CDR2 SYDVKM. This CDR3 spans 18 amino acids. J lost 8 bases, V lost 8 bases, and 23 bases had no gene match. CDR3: CASLNHRDRGREGEKLFF. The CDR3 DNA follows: TGTGCCAGCCTGAACCACCGGGACAGAGGTAGAGAAGGGGAAAAACTGTTTTTT.

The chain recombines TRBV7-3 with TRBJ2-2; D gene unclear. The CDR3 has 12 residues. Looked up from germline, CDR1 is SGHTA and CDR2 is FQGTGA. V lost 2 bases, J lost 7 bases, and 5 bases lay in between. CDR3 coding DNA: TGTGCCAGCAGCTTAGAGGTCGGGGAGCTGTTTTTT. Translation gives CASSLEVGELFF.

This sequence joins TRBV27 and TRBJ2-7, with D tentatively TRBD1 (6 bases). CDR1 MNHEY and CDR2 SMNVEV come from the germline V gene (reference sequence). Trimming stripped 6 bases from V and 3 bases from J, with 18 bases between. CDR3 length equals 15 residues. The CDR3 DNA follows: TGTGCCAGCAGGCCCACCGGACAGAGACTCTACGAGCAGTACTTC. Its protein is CASRPTGQRLYEQYF.

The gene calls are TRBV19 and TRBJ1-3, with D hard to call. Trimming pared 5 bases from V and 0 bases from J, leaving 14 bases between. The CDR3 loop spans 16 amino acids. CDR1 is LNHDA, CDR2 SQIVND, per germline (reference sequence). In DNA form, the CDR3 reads TGTGCCAGTAGTGTCTACAGTGAGAGCTCTGGAAACACCATATATTTT. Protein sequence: CASSVYSESSGNTIYF.

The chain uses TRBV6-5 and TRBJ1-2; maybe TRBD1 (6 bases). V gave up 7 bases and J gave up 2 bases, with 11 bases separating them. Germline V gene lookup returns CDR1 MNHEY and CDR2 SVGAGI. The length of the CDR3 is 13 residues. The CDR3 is CASNLDRNYGYTF. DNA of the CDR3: TGTGCCAGCAACCTGGACAGAAACTATGGCTACACCTTC.

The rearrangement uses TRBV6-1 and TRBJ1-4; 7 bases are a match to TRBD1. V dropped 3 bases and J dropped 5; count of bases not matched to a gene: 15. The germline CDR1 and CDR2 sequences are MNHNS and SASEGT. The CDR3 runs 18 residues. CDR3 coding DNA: TGTGCCAGCAGTGATTTGGCAGGGGGAAGATCGTACAATGAAAAACTGTTTTTT. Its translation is CASSDLAGGRSYNEKLFF.

The CDR3 spells CASTKAAGYNEQFF. The DNA of the CDR3 is TGTGCCAGTACTAAGGCGGCTGGGTACAATGAGCAGTTCTTC. This chain connects TRBV19 to TRBJ2-1, with unresolved D. The CDR3 consists of 14 residues. Germline V gene lookup returns CDR1 LNHDA and CDR2 SQIVND (reference sequence). V gave up 7 bases and J gave up 4 bases, with 14 bases separating them. Drawing the rest from reference TRBV19 and TRBJ2-1, the complete variable domain is DGGITQSPKYLFRKEGQNVTLSCEQNLNHDAMYWYRQDPGQGLRLIYYSQIVNDFQKGDIAEGYSVSREKKESFPLTVTSAQKNPTAFYLCASTKAAGYNEQFFGPGTRLTVL.

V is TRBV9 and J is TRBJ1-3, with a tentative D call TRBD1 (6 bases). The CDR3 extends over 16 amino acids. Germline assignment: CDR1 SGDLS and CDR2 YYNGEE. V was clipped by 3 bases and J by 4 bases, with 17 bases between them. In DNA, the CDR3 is TGTGCCAGCAGCGCTTCGGGGGGGCATTCGGGAAACACCATATATTTT. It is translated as CASSASGGHSGNTIYF.

Here the CDR3 DNA reads TGCGCCAGCAGTCCAGAGACTGAGGTTGGCTACGAGCAGTACTTC. Translated, it gives CASSPETEVGYEQYF. The chain is built from TRBV23-1 and TRBJ2-7; D is unresolved. TRBV23-1 counts as an open reading frame of uncertain function. This CDR3 region has 15 residues. The ends were cut back, 4 bases at V and 3 bases at J, with 16 bases in the middle.